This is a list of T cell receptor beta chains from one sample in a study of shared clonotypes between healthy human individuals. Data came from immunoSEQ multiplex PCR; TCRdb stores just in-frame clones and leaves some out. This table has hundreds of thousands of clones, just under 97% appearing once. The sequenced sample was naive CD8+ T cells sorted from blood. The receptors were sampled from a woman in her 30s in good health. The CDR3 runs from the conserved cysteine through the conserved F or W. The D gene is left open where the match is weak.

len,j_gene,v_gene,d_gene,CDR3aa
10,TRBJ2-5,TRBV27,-,CASFKETQYF
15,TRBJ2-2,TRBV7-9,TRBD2,CASSLTSENTGELFF
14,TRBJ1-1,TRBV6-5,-,CASSYRQTNTEAFF
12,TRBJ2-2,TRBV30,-,CAWRTMGGELFF
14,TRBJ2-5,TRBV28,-,CASSFRGLEETQYF
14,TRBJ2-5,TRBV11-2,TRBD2,CASSLLGREETQYF
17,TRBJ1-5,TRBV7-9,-,CASSLVRKGSGNQPQHF
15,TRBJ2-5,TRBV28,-,CASSFRPGRKETQYF
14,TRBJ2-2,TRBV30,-,CACPGTHDTGELFF
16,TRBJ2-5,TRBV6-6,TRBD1,CASSALWTGGKETQYF
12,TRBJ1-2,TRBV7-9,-,CAARRRGPGYTF
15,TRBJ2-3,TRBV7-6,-,CASSLELGRTDTQYF
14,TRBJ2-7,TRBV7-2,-,CASSLFLGVNEQYF
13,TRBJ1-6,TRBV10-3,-,CASNTDGSSPLHF
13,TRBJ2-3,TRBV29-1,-,CSVFPRSTDTQYF
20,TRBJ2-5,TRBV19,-,CASSIDLGPHGGAVQETQYF
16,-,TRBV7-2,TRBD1,CASSLAWDRGSYEQYF
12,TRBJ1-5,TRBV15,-,CATRDENQPQHF
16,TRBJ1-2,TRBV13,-,CASSSHPSRNNYGYTF
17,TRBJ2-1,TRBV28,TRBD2,CASSVRLAGEINNEQFF
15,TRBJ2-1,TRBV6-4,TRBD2,CASSPRLAGVHEQFF
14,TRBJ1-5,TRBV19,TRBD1,CASRFRGINQPQHF
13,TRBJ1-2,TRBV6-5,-,CASSDKRNYGYTF
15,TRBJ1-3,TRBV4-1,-,CASSQDSRSGNTIYF
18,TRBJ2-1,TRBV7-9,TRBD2,CASSLPEESGRARNEQFF
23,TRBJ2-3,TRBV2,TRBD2,CASSSNPTFNSDLSGGSTDTQYF
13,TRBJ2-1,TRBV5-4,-,CASSLAENYEQFF
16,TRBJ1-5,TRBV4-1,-,CASSPVGGRGGQPQHF
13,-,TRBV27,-,CASTPGTGGEQYF
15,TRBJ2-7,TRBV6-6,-,CASSYDGGNPHEQYF
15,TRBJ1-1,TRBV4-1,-,CASSQNHGARTEAFF
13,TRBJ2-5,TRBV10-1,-,CASSGYPQETQYF
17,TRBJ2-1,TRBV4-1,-,CASSQERGDFGLDEQFF
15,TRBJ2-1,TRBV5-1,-,CASSPKWEEYNEQFF
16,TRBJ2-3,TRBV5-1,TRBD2,CASSLAWRESTDTQYF
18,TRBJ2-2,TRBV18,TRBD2,CASSQNTSGRLNTGELFF
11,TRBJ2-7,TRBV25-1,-,CASRAGDEQYF
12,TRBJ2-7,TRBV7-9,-,CASSGRGAEQYF
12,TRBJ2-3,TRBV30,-,CAWSVPTDTQYF
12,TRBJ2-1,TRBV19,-,CASSNEGDEQFF
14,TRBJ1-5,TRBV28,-,CASSRQISNQPQHF
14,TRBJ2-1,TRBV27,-,CASSLLNEGNEQFF
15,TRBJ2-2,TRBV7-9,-,CASTPAGQATGELFF
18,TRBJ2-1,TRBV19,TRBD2,CASSRVSGGLAAIYEQFF
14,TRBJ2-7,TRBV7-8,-,CASSALPGLNEQYF
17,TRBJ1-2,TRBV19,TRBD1,CASSIDPPGQRAGGYTF